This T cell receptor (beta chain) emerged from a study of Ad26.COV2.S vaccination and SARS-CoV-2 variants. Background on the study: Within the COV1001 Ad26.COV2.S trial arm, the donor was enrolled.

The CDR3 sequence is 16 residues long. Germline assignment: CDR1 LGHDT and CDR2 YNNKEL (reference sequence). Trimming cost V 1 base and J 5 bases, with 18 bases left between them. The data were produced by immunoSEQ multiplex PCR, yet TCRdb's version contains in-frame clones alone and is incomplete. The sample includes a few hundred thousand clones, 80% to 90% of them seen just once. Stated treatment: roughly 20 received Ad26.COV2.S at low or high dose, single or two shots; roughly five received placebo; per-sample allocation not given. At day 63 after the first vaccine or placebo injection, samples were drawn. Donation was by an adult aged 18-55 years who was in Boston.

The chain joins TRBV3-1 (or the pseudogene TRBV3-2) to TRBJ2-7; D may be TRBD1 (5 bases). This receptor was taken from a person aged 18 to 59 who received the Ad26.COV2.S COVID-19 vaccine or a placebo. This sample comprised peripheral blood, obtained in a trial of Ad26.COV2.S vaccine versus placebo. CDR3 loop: CASSQAWASGFDEQYF. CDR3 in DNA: TGTGCCAGCAGCCAAGCTTGGGCCTCAGGGTTTGACGAGCAGTACTTC.